A single sample is the source of the 32 T cell receptor beta chains below, sequenced in a study of blood T cells in healthy people across ages (dated by TCRdb to about 2015). The library relied on 5' RACE. The sample was run on an Illumina HiSeq 2500. A second PCR of about 6 to 11 cycles was performed with a sample-barcoded 5' primer and a J-beta primer mix. Through fastp at Q25 and MiXCR, TCRdb rebuilt clones from the public reads, retaining in-frame beta chains. Each entry merges the rows of one CDR3 protein and shows their most common DNA and genes. This sample is represented by a few hundred thousand distinct CDR3 sequences; approximately 27% of them were singletons. Around 18% of the sample rests with the top ten. The sequenced sample was blood. The receptors derive from a woman aged 70-85 years in good health.

The chain has TRBV4-2 and TRBJ2-6; D is perhaps TRBD1 or TRBD2 (5 bases each). V dropped 3 bases and J dropped 0 bases, with 12 bases sitting between them. Germline CDR1 is LGHNA and CDR2 is YNFKEQ. The CDR3 length is 17 residues. The DNA of the CDR3 is TGTGCCAGCAGCCAGGGGGACCGCAGCTCTGGGGCCAACGTCCTGACTTTC. Translated, it gives CASSQGDRSSGANVLTF.

This chain uses TRBV7-2 with TRBJ2-5, with 8 bases identical to TRBD1. Germline V lookup: CDR1 SGHTA, CDR2 FQGNSA. V lost 5 bases, J lost 4 bases, and 12 bases stayed unmatched. This CDR3 region has 16 residues. The CDR3 loop reads CASSIGTGRSTETQYF. Here the CDR3 DNA reads TGTGCCAGCAGCATCGGGACAGGAAGGAGCACAGAGACCCAGTACTTC.

The chain links TRBV20-1 to TRBJ1-2, with a possible D match to TRBD1 (6 bases). Germline CDR1 is DFQATT and CDR2 is SNEGSKA (reference sequence). Trimming removed 5 bases from V and 5 bases from J, with 12 bases in between. This CDR3 has 12 amino acids. This CDR3 is CSAGGQIYGYTF. The CDR3 DNA sequence: TGCAGTGCTGGGGGGCAAATATATGGCTACACCTTC.

The chain uses TRBV7-3 and TRBJ2-2, with D possibly being TRBD1 (6 bases). The V gene lost 0 bases and the J gene lost 5 bases, with 16 bases spanning the gap. The CDR3 totals 17 residues. Germline values: CDR1 SGHTA, CDR2 FQGTGA. CDR3 amino acids: CASSLTNLARGTGELFF. The DNA for the CDR3 is TGTGCCAGCAGCTTAACGAATTTAGCGAGGGGGACCGGGGAGCTGTTTTTT.

This chain uses TRBV6-1 with TRBJ2-7; no clear D gene. This CDR3 has 15 amino acids. Trimming cost V 7 bases and J 3 bases, with 19 bases left between them. The V gene's germline CDR1 is MNHNS and CDR2 SASEGT. DNA for the CDR3: TGTGCCAGCAATCGGGCTGGGCTAGACCGCTACGAGCAGTACTTC. Encoded protein: CASNRAGLDRYEQYF.

This clonotype was seen more than once but under ten times. J is TRBJ1-5 and V is TRBV3-1; 10 bases match TRBD1. Losses at the gene ends were 4 bases for V and 7 bases for J; bases not matched to a gene: 4. The CDR3 has 14 amino acids. CDR1 and CDR2 from the germline V gene are LGHDT and YNNKEL (reference sequence). The CDR3 reads CASSPPGQGQPQHF. In DNA, the CDR3 is TGTGCCAGCAGCCCCCCGGGACAGGGGCAGCCCCAGCATTTT.

V gene TRBV7-9 combines with J gene TRBJ2-5; D gene unclear. The DNA matches TRBJ2-7 better at its end, which makes the J call doubtful. The CDR3 runs to 13 residues. Germline V gene data show CDR1 as SEHNR and CDR2 as FQNEAQ (reference sequence). DNA for the CDR3: TGTGCCAGCAGCCTAAATAATCGGAACGAGCAGTACTTC. Its translation: CASSLNNRNEQYF.

This chain uses TRBV27 with TRBJ2-3; 7 nucleotides match TRBD1. Germline V CDR1 and CDR2: MNHEY, SMNVEV (reference sequence). After removal of 4 bases from V and 4 bases from J, the junction contained 8 bases not matched to a gene. This CDR3 is built from 15 residues. The CDR3 spells CASSYRQGWADTQYF. For the CDR3, the DNA is TGTGCCAGCAGTTACCGACAGGGTTGGGCAGATACGCAGTATTTT.

This clonotype has more than one count but fewer than ten. The rearrangement uses TRBV7-2 and TRBJ2-7; TRBD2 matches at 11 bases. The germline gives CDR1 SGHTA, CDR2 FQGNSA. The CDR3 totals 17 residues. The V gene end was trimmed by 5 bases and the J gene end by 0 bases; junction bases not matched to a gene: 9. As DNA, the CDR3 is TGTGCCAGCAGCAAGCCGCCTAGCGGGGGGAGCTCCTACGAGCAGTACTTC. Encoded protein: CASSKPPSGGSSYEQYF.

In DNA form, the CDR3 reads TGCGCCAGCAGCTTCTACGCCCCCCAGGTCGATGAGCAGTTCTTC. Translation: CASSFYAPQVDEQFF. The V and J genes are TRBV5-1 and TRBJ2-1; D gene ambiguous. V lost 2 bases, J lost 8 bases, and 17 bases lay in between. The CDR3 consists of 15 residues. In germline, CDR1 is SGHRS, CDR2 YFSETQ.

This clonotype was recorded many times. The CDR3 reads CSARGGAKDTEAFF. CDR3 nucleotide sequence: TGCAGTGCTAGAGGGGGGGCAAAGGACACTGAAGCTTTCTTT. The gene calls are TRBV20-1 and TRBJ1-1; weak D call: TRBD1 (6 bases). The CDR3 is 14 amino acids. Germline V gene sequence: CDR1 DFQATT, CDR2 SNEGSKA (reference sequence). V was shortened by 1 base and J by 3 bases, with 12 bases between the two germline ends.

This clonotype was counted only a few times. This chain uses TRBV14 with TRBJ2-5; D not resolved. The CDR3 totals 15 residues. Germline V gives CDR1 SGHDN, CDR2 FVKESK. V was clipped by 2 bases and J by 0 bases, with 10 bases between them. CDR3 coding DNA: TGTGCCAGCAGCCAATTTGACAACTACCAAGAGACCCAGTACTTC. Protein sequence: CASSQFDNYQETQYF.

The chain joins TRBV11-2 to TRBJ1-2; a weak D match, TRBD1 (5 bases). CDR3 length: 14 amino acids. Germline CDR1 SGHAT, CDR2 FQNNGV. V lost 0 bases to trimming and J lost 2 bases, with 7 bases between them. The CDR3 here is CASSLEYRNYGYTF. Written as DNA, the CDR3 is TGTGCCAGCAGCTTAGAGTACAGGAACTATGGCTACACCTTC.

This clonotype occurred a few times. This sequence joins TRBV5-1 and TRBJ2-5; D is unclear. Germline CDR1 reads SGHRS; CDR2 reads YFSETQ. The CDR3 totals 11 residues. V gave up 3 bases and J gave up 13 bases, with 13 bases separating them. The CDR3 bases are TGCGCCAGCAGCTCGGGCAGGCCGGCGTACTTC. Translated: CASSSGRPAYF.

CDR3 protein: CASSSRTSGVSYNEQFF. The CDR3 bases are TGTGCCAGCAGTTCACGGACTAGCGGGGTCTCCTACAATGAGCAGTTCTTC. This chain links TRBV12-3 or TRBV12-4 with TRBJ2-1, with TRBD2 identical over 12 bases. The CDR3 contains 17 residues. The J segment lost 0 bases and the V segment lost 4 bases, leaving 4 bases of the junction unmatched.

To note about this clonotype: A read error may produce the germline difference seen at one junction end. V gene TRBV7-9 combines with J gene TRBJ1-4; unclear D gene. Germline lookup yields CDR1 SEHNR and CDR2 FQNEAQ (reference sequence). The CDR3 has 11 residues. The CDR3 loop is CASSIEEKLFF. The CDR3 DNA is TGTGCCAGCAGCATAGAAGAAAAGCTGTTTTTT.

A few counts support this clonotype. The V gene is TRBV6-2 or TRBV6-3, the J gene TRBJ2-3; TRBD2 matches at 10 bases. Germline assignment: CDR1 MNHEY and CDR2 SVGEGT. The length of the CDR3 is 16 residues. The ends lost 2 bases at V and 0 bases at J; junction bases unmatched: 2. The CDR3 reads CASSYGAGGSTDTQYF. CDR3 bases: TGTGCCAGCAGTTACGGAGCGGGGGGGAGCACAGATACGCAGTATTTT.

This clonotype was seen many times. The chain recombines TRBV7-2 with TRBJ2-5; 12 bases are a match to TRBD2. The last part of the DNA fits TRBJ2-1 better; the J call may be wrong. The CDR3 is 15 residues long. CDR1 SGHTA and CDR2 FQGNSA come from the germline V gene. This CDR3 is CASSSTSGGWVGQFF. In DNA form, the CDR3 reads TGTGCCAGCAGCTCGACTAGCGGGGGCTGGGTAGGGCAGTTCTTC.

J is TRBJ2-5 and V is TRBV29-1; D not resolved. Germline V gives CDR1 SQVTM, CDR2 ANQGSEA. Trimming left V 6 bases short and J 2 bases short, with 16 bases between. CDR3 length: 14 residues. The CDR3 loop reads CSVLRFNRQETQYF. The CDR3 DNA follows: TGCAGCGTCCTCCGGTTTAATCGGCAAGAGACCCAGTACTTC.

The chain links TRBV3-1 to TRBJ2-1; D unresolved. Trimming removed 2 bases from V and 9 bases from J, with 11 bases in between. The CDR3 is 13 amino acids. From germline, CDR1 is LGHDT and CDR2 YNNKEL (reference sequence). CDR3 loop: CASSQNLVTEQFF. The CDR3 region has the DNA TGTGCCAGCAGCCAAAATTTGGTCACTGAGCAGTTCTTC.

This clonotype was counted ten times or more. The gene calls are TRBV7-9 and TRBJ1-2, with 8 nucleotides matching TRBD1. Germline V gene lookup returns CDR1 SEHNR and CDR2 FQNEAQ (reference sequence). V trimming: 3 bases; J trimming: 4 bases; junction bases outside the gene matches: 1. The length of the CDR3 is 13 residues. The chain's CDR3 is CASSLGTGYGYTF. The CDR3 nucleotides read TGTGCCAGCAGCTTGGGGACAGGCTATGGCTACACCTTC.

This clonotype has just a few counts. The V and J genes are TRBV5-1 and TRBJ2-3, with 7 positions matching TRBD1. The CDR3 loop spans 14 amino acids. CDR1 is SGHRS, CDR2 YFSETQ, per germline. Germline trimming cut 4 bases from V and 6 bases from J; bases unmatched to any gene: 8. The CDR3 DNA reads TGCGCCAGCAGCAGGGGAACAGGGGTCGATACGCAGTATTTT. It is translated as CASSRGTGVDTQYF.

The chain has TRBV7-2 and TRBJ2-7, with a tentative D call TRBD1 (6 bases). The CDR3 covers 13 residues. Germline values: CDR1 SGHTA, CDR2 FQGNSA. V was shortened by 5 bases and J by 9 bases, with 17 bases between the two germline ends. The CDR3 DNA is TGTGCCAGCAGCCCACGGGACACCTCTAGGCAGTACTTC. Its translation: CASSPRDTSRQYF. Supplemented by reference TRBV7-2 and TRBJ2-7, the full variable domain reads GAGVSQSPSNKVTEKGKDVELRCDPISGHTALYWYRQSLGQGLEFLIYFQGNSAPDKSGLPSDRFSAERTGGSVSTLTIQRTQQEDSAVYLCASSPRDTSRQYFGPGTRLTVT.

The genes are TRBV4-2 and TRBJ1-4; D is unresolved. From germline, CDR1 is LGHNA and CDR2 YNFKEQ. This CDR3 comprises 16 residues. Trimming took 0 bases from V and 5 from J, leaving 13 bases between them. CDR3 residues: CASSQDNQKLNEKLFF. In nucleotides, the CDR3 is TGTGCCAGCAGCCAAGATAATCAGAAGCTAAATGAAAAACTGTTTTTT.

This clonotype was seen more than once but under ten times. J is TRBJ2-5 and V is TRBV2; 9 nucleotides agree with TRBD2. There are 14 residues in the CDR3. V was clipped by 5 bases and J by 5 bases; unmatched bases: 6. Per germline, CDR1 SNHLY and CDR2 FYNNEI. The CDR3 here is CASSPRTSAETQYF. CDR3 coding DNA: TGTGCCAGCAGTCCACGGACTAGCGCGGAGACCCAGTACTTC.

This clonotype has only a few counts. The rearrangement links TRBV20-1 to TRBJ2-3; maybe TRBD2 (5 bases). The CDR3 is 16 amino acids. CDR1 is DFQATT, CDR2 SNEGSKA, per germline (reference sequence). Trimming stripped 4 bases from V and 5 bases from J, with 22 bases between. The CDR3 is CSATSSGIGPGDTQYF. In nucleotides, the CDR3 is TGCAGTGCTACTTCCTCCGGGATAGGTCCGGGAGATACGCAGTATTTT.

This clonotype was seen a handful of times. This chain connects TRBV6-5 to TRBJ2-3; weak D call: TRBD1 (5 bases). Trimming stripped 2 bases from V and 9 bases from J, with 9 bases between. Per the germline V gene, CDR1 is MNHEY and CDR2 is SVGAGI. The CDR3 is 12 residues long. The CDR3 nucleotides are TGTGCCAGCAGTTACAGCAGGACAACGCAGTATTTT. Translating gives CASSYSRTTQYF.

This clonotype has just a few counts. The chain links TRBV4-2 to TRBJ1-2; no firm D call. Germline assignment: CDR1 LGHNA and CDR2 YNFKEQ. V was trimmed by 0 bases and J by 8 bases, leaving 7 bases between them. The CDR3 extends over 12 amino acids. CDR3 residues: CASSQESAGYTF. CDR3 nucleotide sequence: TGTGCCAGCAGCCAAGAGTCAGCGGGCTACACCTTC.

V gene TRBV5-5 combines with J gene TRBJ1-2, with D perhaps matching TRBD1 (5 bases). This CDR3 has 16 amino acids. Deletions cut 3 bases from V and 2 bases from J, with 17 bases between. Germline V gene lookup returns CDR1 SGHKS and CDR2 YYEKEE (reference sequence). The CDR3 sequence: CASSSQGGFGNYGYTF. The DNA of the CDR3 is TGTGCCAGCAGCTCCCAGGGCGGGTTTGGGAACTATGGCTACACCTTC.

The chain combines TRBV7-2 with TRBJ2-5; TRBD2 matches at 7 bases. CDR1 and CDR2 (germline): SGHTA, FQGNSA. J gave up 5 bases and V 1 base, and 19 bases lay outside the gene matches. The CDR3 loop spans 19 amino acids. CDR3 in amino acids: CASSLVPRAGLILLETQYF. The CDR3 DNA follows: TGTGCCAGCAGCTTAGTCCCTCGGGCGGGACTAATCCTCCTCGAGACCCAGTACTTC.

The J gene is TRBJ2-7, the V gene TRBV5-1; unclear D gene. Germline CDR1 and CDR2: SGHRS and YFSETQ. The ends were cut back, 3 bases at V and 6 bases at J, with 19 bases in the middle. The CDR3 totals 15 residues. CDR3 in DNA: TGCGCCAGCAGCTCGCCCCAAGGGTCCGCAGCCGAGCAGTACTTC. As protein: CASSSPQGSAAEQYF.

The chain links TRBV29-1 to TRBJ1-2; maybe TRBD1 (6 bases). Trimming removed 4 bases at V and 2 bases at J, with 11 bases between. This CDR3 is 13 amino acids long. Germline lookup yields CDR1 SQVTM and CDR2 ANQGSEA. The CDR3 spells CSVGMTGNYGYTF. In nucleotides, the CDR3 is TGCAGCGTTGGAATGACAGGAAACTATGGCTACACCTTC.